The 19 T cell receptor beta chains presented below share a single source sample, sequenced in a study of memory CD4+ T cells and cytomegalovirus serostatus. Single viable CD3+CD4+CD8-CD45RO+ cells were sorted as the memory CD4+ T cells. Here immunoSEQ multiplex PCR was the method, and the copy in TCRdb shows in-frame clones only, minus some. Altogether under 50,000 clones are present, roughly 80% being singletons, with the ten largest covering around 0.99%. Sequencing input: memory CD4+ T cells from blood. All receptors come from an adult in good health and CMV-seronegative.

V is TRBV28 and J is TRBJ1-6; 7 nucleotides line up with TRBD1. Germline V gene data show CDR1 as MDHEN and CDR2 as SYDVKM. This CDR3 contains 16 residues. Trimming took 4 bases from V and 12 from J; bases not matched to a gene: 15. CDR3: CASSSLTGAGIEPLHF. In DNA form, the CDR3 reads TGTGCCAGCAGTTCCCTAACAGGGGCAGGTATAGAACCCCTCCACTTT.

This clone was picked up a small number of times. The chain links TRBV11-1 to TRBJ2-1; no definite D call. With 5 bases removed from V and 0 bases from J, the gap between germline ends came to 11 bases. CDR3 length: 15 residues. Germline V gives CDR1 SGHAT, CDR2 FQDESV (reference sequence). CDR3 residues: CASSRASGSYNEQFF. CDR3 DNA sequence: TGTGCCAGCAGCCGCGCCTCGGGCTCCTACAATGAGCAGTTCTTC.

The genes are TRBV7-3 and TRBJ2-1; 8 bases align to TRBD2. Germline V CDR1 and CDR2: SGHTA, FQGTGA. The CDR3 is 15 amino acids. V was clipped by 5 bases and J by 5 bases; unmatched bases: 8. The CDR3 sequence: CASSITGGAHNEQFF. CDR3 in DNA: TGTGCCAGCAGCATCACGGGGGGGGCCCACAATGAGCAGTTCTTC. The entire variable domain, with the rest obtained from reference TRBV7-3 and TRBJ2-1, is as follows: GAGVSQTPSNKVTEKGKYVELRCDPISGHTALYWYRQSLGQGPEFLIYFQGTGAADDSGLPNDRFFAVRPEGSVSTLKIQRTERGDSAVYLCASSITGGAHNEQFFGPGTRLTVL.

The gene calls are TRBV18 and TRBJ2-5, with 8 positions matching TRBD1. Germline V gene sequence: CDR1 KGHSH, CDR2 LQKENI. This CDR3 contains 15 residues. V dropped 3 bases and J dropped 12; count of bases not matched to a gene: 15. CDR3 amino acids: CASSPPMGTGAAKYF. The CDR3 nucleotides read TGTGCCAGCTCACCCCCTATGGGGACAGGTGCCGCAAAGTACTTC.

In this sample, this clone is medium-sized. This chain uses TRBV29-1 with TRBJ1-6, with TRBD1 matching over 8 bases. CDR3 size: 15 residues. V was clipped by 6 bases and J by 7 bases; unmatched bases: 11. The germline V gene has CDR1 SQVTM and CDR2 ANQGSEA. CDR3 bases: TGCAGCGTCCAAATGGGACAGGCGTCAAATTCACCCCTCCACTTT. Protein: CSVQMGQASNSPLHF.

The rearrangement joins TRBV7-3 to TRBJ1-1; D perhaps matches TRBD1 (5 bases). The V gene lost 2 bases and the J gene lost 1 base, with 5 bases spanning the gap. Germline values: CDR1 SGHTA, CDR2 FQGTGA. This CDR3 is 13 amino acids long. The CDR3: CASSLDRNTEAFF. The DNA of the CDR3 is TGTGCCAGCAGCTTAGACAGGAACACTGAAGCTTTCTTT.

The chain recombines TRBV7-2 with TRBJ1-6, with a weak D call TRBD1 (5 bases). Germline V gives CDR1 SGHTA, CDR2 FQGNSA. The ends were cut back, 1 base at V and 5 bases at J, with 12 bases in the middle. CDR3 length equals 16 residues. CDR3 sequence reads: CASSLEVTGNNSPLHF. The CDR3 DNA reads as TGTGCCAGCAGCTTAGAGGTCACAGGAAATAATTCACCCCTCCACTTT.

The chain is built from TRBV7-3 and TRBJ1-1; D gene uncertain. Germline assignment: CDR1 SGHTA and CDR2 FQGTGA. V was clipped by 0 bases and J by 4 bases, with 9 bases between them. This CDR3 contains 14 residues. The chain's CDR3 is CASSLTPSSTEAFF. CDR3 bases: TGTGCCAGCAGCTTAACTCCCTCGAGCACTGAAGCTTTCTTT.

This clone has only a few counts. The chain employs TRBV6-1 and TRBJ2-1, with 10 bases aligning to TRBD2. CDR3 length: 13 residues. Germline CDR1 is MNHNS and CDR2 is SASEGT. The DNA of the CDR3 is TGTGCTTCTCGACTAGCGGGTAACAATGAGCAGTTCTTC. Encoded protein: CASRLAGNNEQFF.

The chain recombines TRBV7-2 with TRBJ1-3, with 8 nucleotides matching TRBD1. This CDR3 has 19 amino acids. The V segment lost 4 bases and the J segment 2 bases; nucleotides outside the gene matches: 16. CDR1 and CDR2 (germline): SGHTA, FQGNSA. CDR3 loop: CASSSRQYAQQGAGNTIYF. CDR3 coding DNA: TGTGCCAGCAGCTCGCGACAATACGCTCAACAGGGGGCTGGAAACACCATATATTTT.

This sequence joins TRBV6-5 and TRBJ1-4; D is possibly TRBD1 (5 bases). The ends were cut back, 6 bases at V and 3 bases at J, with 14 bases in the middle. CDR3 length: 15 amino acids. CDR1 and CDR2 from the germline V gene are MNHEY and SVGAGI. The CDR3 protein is CASRPEGYANEKLFF. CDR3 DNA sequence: TGTGCCAGCAGGCCAGAGGGGTACGCTAATGAAAAACTGTTTTTT.

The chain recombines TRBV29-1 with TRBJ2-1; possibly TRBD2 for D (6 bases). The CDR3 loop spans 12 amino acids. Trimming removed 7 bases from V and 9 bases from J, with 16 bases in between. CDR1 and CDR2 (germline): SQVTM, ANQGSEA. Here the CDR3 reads CSAWDSPGEQFF. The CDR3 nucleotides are TGCAGCGCCTGGGACTCCCCGGGTGAGCAGTTCTTC.

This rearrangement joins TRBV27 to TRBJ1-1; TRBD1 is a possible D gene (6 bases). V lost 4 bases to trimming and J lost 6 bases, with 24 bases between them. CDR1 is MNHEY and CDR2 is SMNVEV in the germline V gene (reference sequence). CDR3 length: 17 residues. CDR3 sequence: CASSSTPLGLGGPEAFF. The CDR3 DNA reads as TGTGCCAGCAGTTCCACTCCTCTAGGGTTGGGGGGGCCTGAAGCTTTCTTT.

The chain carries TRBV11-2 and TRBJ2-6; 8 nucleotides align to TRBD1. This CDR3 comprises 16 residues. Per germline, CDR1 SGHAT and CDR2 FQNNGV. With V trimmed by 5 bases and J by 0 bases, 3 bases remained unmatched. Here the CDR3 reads CASSRTGLSGANVLTF. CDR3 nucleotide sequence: TGTGCCAGCAGCCGGACAGGGCTCTCTGGGGCCAACGTCCTGACTTTC.

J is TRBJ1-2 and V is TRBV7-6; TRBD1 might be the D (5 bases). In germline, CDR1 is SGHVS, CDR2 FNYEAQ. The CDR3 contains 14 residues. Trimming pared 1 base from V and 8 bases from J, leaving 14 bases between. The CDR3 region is CASSLGGSGIGYTF. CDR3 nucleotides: TGTGCCAGCAGCTTAGGGGGATCAGGGATCGGCTACACCTTC.

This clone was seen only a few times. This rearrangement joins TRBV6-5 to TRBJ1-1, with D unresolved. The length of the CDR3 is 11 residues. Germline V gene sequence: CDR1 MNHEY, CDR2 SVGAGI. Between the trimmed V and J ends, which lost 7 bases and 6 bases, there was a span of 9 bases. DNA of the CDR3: TGTGCCAGCATTGACCGGTCTGAAGCTTTCTTT. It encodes CASIDRSEAFF.

The CDR3 DNA reads as TGTGCCAGCAGTTCCCTGGCCAGGGGAAGGGAGACCCAGTACTTC. This sequence encodes CASSSLARGRETQYF. The V and J genes are TRBV6-5 and TRBJ2-5; TRBD1 is a possible D gene (6 bases). This CDR3 has 15 residues. V was clipped by 4 bases and J by 5 bases, with 17 bases between them. Germline V CDR1 and CDR2: MNHEY, SVGAGI.

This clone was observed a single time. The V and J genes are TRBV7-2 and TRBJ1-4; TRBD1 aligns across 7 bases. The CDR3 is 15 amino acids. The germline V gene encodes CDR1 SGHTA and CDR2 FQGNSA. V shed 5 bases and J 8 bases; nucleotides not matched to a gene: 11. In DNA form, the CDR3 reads TGTGCCAGCAGCACCCAACAGGGGTCACGGGAAAAACTGTTTTTT. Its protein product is CASSTQQGSREKLFF.

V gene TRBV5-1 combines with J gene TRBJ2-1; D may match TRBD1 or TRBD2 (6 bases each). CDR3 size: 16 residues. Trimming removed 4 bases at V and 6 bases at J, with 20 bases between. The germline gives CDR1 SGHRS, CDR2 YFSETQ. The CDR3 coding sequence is TGCGCCAGCAGCCGGGAAGGGGGGCCTGCTACCAATGAGCAGTTCTTC. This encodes CASSREGGPATNEQFF.